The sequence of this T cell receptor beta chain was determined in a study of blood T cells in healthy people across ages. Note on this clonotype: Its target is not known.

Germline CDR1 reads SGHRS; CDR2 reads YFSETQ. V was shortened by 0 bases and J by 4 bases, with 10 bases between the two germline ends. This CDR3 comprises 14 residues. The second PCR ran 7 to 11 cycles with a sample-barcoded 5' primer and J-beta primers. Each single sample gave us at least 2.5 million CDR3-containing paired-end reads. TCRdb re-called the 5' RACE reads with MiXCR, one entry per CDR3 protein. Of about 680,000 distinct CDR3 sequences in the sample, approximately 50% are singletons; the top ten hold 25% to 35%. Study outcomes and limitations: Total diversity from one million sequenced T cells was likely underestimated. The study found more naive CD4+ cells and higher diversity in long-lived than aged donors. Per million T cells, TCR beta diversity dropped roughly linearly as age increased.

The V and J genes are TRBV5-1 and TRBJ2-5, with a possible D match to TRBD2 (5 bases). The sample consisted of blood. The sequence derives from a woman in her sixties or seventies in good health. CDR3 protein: CASSLDRETETQYF. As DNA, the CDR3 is TGCGCCAGCAGCTTGGACCGGGAAACAGAGACCCAGTACTTC.